This T cell receptor beta chain was sequenced in a study of cytomegalovirus exposure and HLA in healthy donors (dated by TCRdb to the late 2010s). As for the study more broadly: An earlier analysis of about 530 of the donors reported 276 Gb of sequence data and 117 million unique TCR beta sequences obtained from about 179 million T cells. To predict cytomegalovirus infection status, the study combined high-throughput TCR immunosequencing, statistical association of individual TCRs with disease status, and machine learning. Genome-wide SNP genotypes for about 55% of the 666 donors were used in a later genetic analysis, which treated that subset as a discovery cohort. HLA typing included class I and class II loci at four-digit resolution. Four to six DR-DQ haplotypes were handled as single units for association and clustering, since linkage in the cohort was strong. Among the roughly 380 genotyped donors, 81% belonged to the genetic ancestry cluster associated with self-reported Caucasian donors. An early release that covered some 630 HLA-typed donors contained about 290 gigabases of sequencing data and tens of millions of unique TCR sequences. To decide whether each TCR beta V gene segment behaved as functional or pseudogenic, an earlier analysis of some 570 of the donors relied on high-throughput TCR beta sequencing. Across some 400 genotyped donors of the cohort, an average of roughly 250,000 unique TCR beta nucleotide sequences per donor were sequenced, and 15% to 20% of those sequences were non-productive. Alongside the repertoire data, information on donor age, sex, ethnicity and CMV serostatus was compiled. The study was designed to test whether signatures of past pathogen exposure could be identified by cataloging public T cell receptors. Every discovery cohort repertoire had been produced on one sequencing platform. Typing coverage differed by locus: A, B, C, DRB1 and DQB1 were typed in roughly 620-640 donors, DQA1 in roughly 510, DPA1 in approximately 610, and DPB1 in roughly 450. The study used immunosequencing to profile the T cell repertoires of approximately 690 subjects and linked those repertoires to cytomegalovirus serostatus. A later analysis re-analyzed previously published TCR beta repertoires from roughly 690 donors and added high-resolution HLA genotyping to study TCR occurrence patterns. Besides the first cohort of around 670 subjects, a separate validation cohort made up of 120 different subjects was used. Rather than using new phenotypic data, the later analysis identified candidate immune exposures from TCR beta sequences and from how often those sequences occurred across donors.

There are a few counts of this clone. Its recognized antigen is unknown. No much larger clone is present one base from it, and per-base qualities are unavailable. Library generation was performed with the immunoSEQ multiplex PCR assay. A mixture of 60 forward primers for TCR Vbeta segments and 13 reverse primers for TCR Jbeta segments was used in the multiplex PCR. Amplification of the CDR3 region of rearranged TCR beta genes was performed with a multiplex PCR assay on genomic DNA. On the Illumina HiSeq System, the amplified TCR beta libraries were sequenced as 87-base-pair reads. The authors' analysis ran thus. In a later analysis, around 80 million unique TCR beta chains were counted across the approximately 640 repertoires, and roughly 11 million of these chains were shared by at least two donors. A nearest-neighbor algorithm error-corrected the raw reads and collapsed the reads into unique sequences, merging closely related sequences to remove PCR and sequencing errors. To assign V, D and J gene segments, CDR3 sequences were aligned to IMGT reference sequences. For a sequence to be retained, at least a six-nucleotide match to both a V gene segment and a J gene segment was required. Rearrangements were called productive when the CDR3 lacked stop codons and stayed in frame with V and J; all others were non-productive. Following IMGT convention, CDR3 was defined as the stretch from the second conserved V-encoded cysteine to the conserved J-encoded phenylalanine. The earlier analysis of 500 to 600 of the donors excluded sequences that lacked an unambiguous match to a single V gene segment. An earlier analysis of about 600 of the donors called V segments functional above 56.7% productive rearrangements and segregating when the between-donor standard deviation exceeded 5%. A statistical classification framework was built for diagnosing cytomegalovirus status from the catalog of TCR beta chain sequences. In a later analysis, V and J genes were assigned by comparing TCR nucleotide sequences against IMGT/GENE-DB human TR gene sequences. Using the TCRdist pipeline, a later analysis assigned CDR3 sequences along with most-parsimonious VDJ recombination scenarios. A later analysis defined each TCR beta chain by its CDR3 amino acid sequence plus V-gene family, and excluded reads lacking a unique V-gene family. As a way to deal with suspected cross-contamination and a sequencing artifact, a later analysis dropped 450 to 600 nucleotide sequences that were highly shared and had low generation probability. In a later analysis, a clonal expansion index was calculated for each public chain from normalized within-repertoire ranks of inferred template counts. In a later analysis, generation probabilities were computed with a VDJ recombination model fitted to out-of-frame rearrangements, and the resulting probabilities were checked against IGoR. A later analysis scored TCR-TCR, TCR-HLA and TCR-CMV co-occurrence with hypergeometric tests, applying a repertoire-size bias correction to TCR pairs. In a later analysis, false discovery rates were estimated by permuting HLA or CMV assignments 20 times. In a later analysis, co-occurring TCRs were grouped using DBSCAN, with TCRdist sequence similarity added in when clustering inside HLA-allele-positive subsets. For co-occurrence clustering, repertoires with fewer than 30,000 or more than 120,000 public chains were excluded, along with 4 to 6 repertoires with anomalous nucleotide sharing. TCRdb obtained this table from immuneACCESS and retained in-frame rearrangements with V and J assigned. These tables miss some clones; where compared with another copy, unresolved V genes account for less than half of the shortfall, and the remainder is unexplained. V, J and clone size are those of that table, while D and trimming were read from the DNA. The sample includes roughly 89,000 clones, with 80% observed a single time. Of the sample, roughly 2% is held by the ten largest clones.

In total, roughly 670 healthy bone marrow donors made up the cohort. All cohort members were sampled while nominally healthy, although unrecorded immune exposures were likely present. The donor was CMV seronegative and belonged to the group of approximately 320 seronegative cohort members. Each donor provided a peripheral blood sample, and peripheral blood mononuclear cells were used for TCR beta sequencing. The Qiagen DNeasy Blood Extraction Kit was used to extract genomic DNA from the blood cell samples. On the study overall, not on this receptor specifically: In vitro tests confirmed that a few of the cytomegalovirus-associated TCR beta chains recognize cytomegalovirus antigens. Only TCR beta chains were sequenced in this cohort, and the absence of alpha or paired-chain data limited detectable features. In a later genetic analysis, a missense DCLRE1C variant was associated with V-gene and J-gene trimming of TCR beta chains, and the association was replicated in an independent cohort. Because HLA typing was missing for some donors at each locus, association tests included only the typed subset. While some public TCRs were present in many individuals, most TCR sequences turned up only very rarely across donors. A cluster of highly shared sequence variants was judged likely to be a technical artifact of the sequencing pipeline. Strong co-occurrence of HLA alleles, especially DR and DQ, made assigning TCR associations to individual alleles difficult. Presence/absence analyses assumed roughly uniform sequencing depth across donors, an assumption that may not hold. CMV serostatus was the only immune exposure information available for the cohort. In a later analysis, HLA-associated TCR beta chains showed more clonal expansion and lower generation probabilities than non-associated chains that were equally common. The authors suggested that the approach could potentially be generalized to other disease states and immunological phenotypes. The study gave a list of over 150 TCR beta chains associated with cytomegalovirus. In a later analysis, the rate of TCR association differed among HLA loci, with DRB1 alleles having the most associated TCRs and HLA-C alleles having the fewest. In a later analysis, most CMV-associated TCR beta chains were found to appear HLA-restricted, with HLA associations seemingly driven largely by CMV exposure. The earlier analysis of almost 600 of the donors excluded about 16 rarely observed V segments, including chromosome 9 orphons, because counts were too low. In an earlier analysis of about 550 of the donors, most TCR beta V segments were observed in productive rearrangements about 87% or about 30% of the time, broadly matching IMGT annotations. Compared with the approximately 670-donor mean, donors in an Asian-associated ancestry cluster had fewer N-insertions in productive TCRs, according to a later genetic analysis. A further reported finding was that TCR beta sequences accurately predicted the HLA-A and HLA-B alleles for most subjects in the first cohort. Cytomegalovirus status was reported to be diagnosed by the classifier with high specificity and sensitivity in both the original and validation cohorts. In a later analysis, around 17,000 TCR beta sequences were associated with specific HLA alleles at a false discovery rate of 0.05. Correlated functional status among segregating V segments might reflect linkage disequilibrium, but an unknown experimental factor could not be ruled out. Several of the top co-occurrence clusters appeared to be linked to parvovirus B19, influenza, CMV and Epstein-Barr virus, according to a later analysis.

Sequencing input: PBMCs. The clonotype was recovered from a man between 18 and 35 years old in good health and CMV-seronegative.

The CDR3 region: CAWSYPIRGPGNTIYF. The DNA sequence reads TGTGCCTGGAGCTACCCGATCCGCGGCCCCGGAAACACCATATATTTT. In this chain, TRBV30 is recombined with TRBJ1-3; the D gene lacks a confident call. The germline ends are 19 bases apart after V is trimmed by 3 bases and J by 4 bases. The CDR3 covers 16 residues, taking in both the cysteine and the phenylalanine. Only CDR3 DNA remains: 48 bases, in frame from the first base. From a lookup of the germline V gene (reference sequence), CDR1 and CDR2 are GTSNPN and SVGIG. Beyond the CDR3, the reference TRBV30 and TRBJ1-3 genes provide the residues; the full variable domain reads: SQTIHQWPATLVQPVGSPLSLECTVEGTSNPNLYWYRQAAGRGLQLLFYSVGIGQISSEVPQNLSASRPQDRQFILSSKKLLLSDSGFYLCAWSYPIRGPGNTIYFGEGSWLTVV.